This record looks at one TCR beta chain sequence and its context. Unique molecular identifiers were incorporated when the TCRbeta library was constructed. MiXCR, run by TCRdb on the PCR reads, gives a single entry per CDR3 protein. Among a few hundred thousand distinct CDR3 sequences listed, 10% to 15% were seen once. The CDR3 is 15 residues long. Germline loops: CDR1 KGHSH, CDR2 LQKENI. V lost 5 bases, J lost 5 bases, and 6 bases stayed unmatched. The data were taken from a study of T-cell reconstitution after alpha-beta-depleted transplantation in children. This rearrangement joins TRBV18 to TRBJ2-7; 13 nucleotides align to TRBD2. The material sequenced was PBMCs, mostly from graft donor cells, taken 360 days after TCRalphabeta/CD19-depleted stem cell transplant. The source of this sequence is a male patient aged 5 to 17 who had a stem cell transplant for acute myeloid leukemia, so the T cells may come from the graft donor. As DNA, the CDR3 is TGTGCCAGCTCAGCCGGACTAGCGGGAGAGAACGAGCAGTACTTC. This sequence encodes CASSAGLAGENEQYF.